This entry lists 2 T cell receptor beta chains sequenced from one sample in a study of blood T cell repertoires in COVID-19. Sequenced by immunoSEQ multiplex PCR; TCRdb stores in-frame clones only, minus some. The sample has about 180,000 clones; around 88% are singletons. Input material: peripheral blood. All receptors derive from a woman aged 25 to 39 with acute or convalescent COVID-19.

This clone was counted a single time. This chain links TRBV4-1 with TRBJ2-5; the match to TRBD2 covers 7 bases. V shed 4 bases, J shed 2 bases, and the junction held 1 base outside the gene matches. The CDR3 runs 13 residues. CDR1 is MGHRA, CDR2 YSYEKL, per germline. The CDR3: CASSLGGQETQYF. DNA of the CDR3: TGCGCCAGCAGCCTCGGGGGGCAAGAGACCCAGTACTTC.

The chain is built from TRBV10-3 and TRBJ2-7, with 7 bases matching TRBD1. Germline V gives CDR1 ENHRY, CDR2 SYGVKD. With V trimmed by 0 bases and J by 4 bases, 6 bases remained unmatched. The CDR3 is 15 residues long. CDR3 residues: CAISESRTGQYEQYF. Written as DNA, the CDR3 is TGTGCCATCAGTGAGTCCCGGACAGGTCAATACGAGCAGTACTTC.